This passage covers 15 T cell receptor beta chains from one sample sequenced in a study of blood T cell repertoires in COVID-19. Some clones are missing from TCRdb's copy, which holds only in-frame ones; the method was immunoSEQ multiplex PCR. The sample carries roughly 200,000 clones, roughly four fifths recorded once. The sample comprised PBMCs or T cells enriched from blood (not recorded which). These receptors all come from a man aged 40-55 years who had recovered from COVID-19.

The chain combines TRBV4-2 with TRBJ2-1; tentatively, D is TRBD2 (5 bases). CDR3 size: 13 residues. Germline V gene data show CDR1 as LGHNA and CDR2 as YNFKEQ. Trimming took off 4 bases at V and 12 bases at J, with 16 bases between the two ends. The CDR3 loop is CASSLEEREGQFF. DNA of the CDR3: TGTGCCAGCAGCCTCGAGGAACGCGAGGGGCAGTTCTTC.

The chain joins TRBV4-1 to TRBJ1-2; 8 bases align to TRBD1. V lost 4 bases, J lost 5 bases, and 9 bases stayed unmatched. Germline values: CDR1 MGHRA, CDR2 YSYEKL. CDR3 length equals 15 residues. CDR3 sequence (DNA): TGCGCCAGCAGCCGCGGACAGGGAAACCCTTATGGCTACACCTTC. It encodes CASSRGQGNPYGYTF.

The chain combines TRBV11-2 with TRBJ2-4, with 8 bases matching TRBD1. CDR1 is SGHAT and CDR2 is FQNNGV in the germline V gene. The CDR3 is made up of 15 amino acids. Trimming cost V 1 base and J 4 bases; bases outside gene matches: 3. In DNA, the CDR3 is TGTGCCAGCAGCTTAGTCTGGACAGGGAAAAACATTCAGTACTTC. It specifies CASSLVWTGKNIQYF.

V is TRBV7-8 and J is TRBJ2-7; TRBD2 aligns across 8 bases. The CDR3 extends over 15 amino acids. The ends lost 5 bases at V and 4 bases at J; junction bases unmatched: 10. The V gene's germline CDR1 is SGHVS and CDR2 FQNEAQ. The CDR3 protein is CASSPQAGASYEQYF. The CDR3 region has the DNA TGTGCCAGCAGCCCCCAAGCGGGAGCCTCGTACGAGCAGTACTTC.

The chain has TRBV11-2 and TRBJ2-3; TRBD2 is a possible D gene (6 bases). CDR3 size: 15 residues. Germline V gene sequence: CDR1 SGHAT, CDR2 FQNNGV. Trimming removed 5 bases at V and 0 bases at J, with 12 bases between. In nucleotides, the CDR3 is TGTGCCAGCAGCACTCTTAGCGGTAGCACAGATACGCAGTATTTT. It is translated as CASSTLSGSTDTQYF.

The rearrangement uses TRBV15 and TRBJ1-5, with 7 nucleotides matching TRBD1. V shed 0 bases and J 4 bases; nucleotides not matched to a gene: 6. Per the germline V gene, CDR1 is LNHNV and CDR2 is YYDKDF (reference sequence). The CDR3 is made up of 16 amino acids. The CDR3 DNA follows: TGTGCCACCAGCAGAGATCGGGGGACAGCAAATCAGCCCCAGCATTTT. Translation: CATSRDRGTANQPQHF.

This chain links TRBV6-2 or TRBV6-3 with TRBJ2-1; 7 bases map to TRBD2. The CDR3 is 16 residues long. Germline assignment: CDR1 MNHEY and CDR2 SVGEGT. V lost 0 bases and J lost 4; bases outside the gene matches: 6. The CDR3 region is CASSYSTLAEYNEQFF. The CDR3, as DNA: TGTGCCAGCAGTTACTCGACCCTAGCGGAGTACAATGAGCAGTTCTTC.

The V and J genes are TRBV6-5 and TRBJ2-1; 7 nucleotides line up with TRBD2. J was trimmed by 9 bases and V by 4 bases; bases with no gene match: 6. CDR3 length: 13 amino acids. Germline lookup yields CDR1 MNHEY and CDR2 SVGAGI. CDR3 in amino acids: CASSLVVAGEQFF. CDR3 nucleotide sequence: TGTGCCAGCAGTTTAGTAGTAGCGGGTGAGCAGTTCTTC.

This clone appeared a few times. This chain joins TRBV6-2 or TRBV6-3 and TRBJ2-3; 13 positions match TRBD2. The CDR3 totals 17 residues. CDR1 and CDR2 from the germline V gene are MNHEY and SVGEGT. With V trimmed by 6 bases and J by 0 bases, 6 bases remained unmatched. In nucleotides, the CDR3 is TGTGCCAGCAGCCCCGGACTAGCGGGGGTTAGCACAGATACGCAGTATTTT. Amino acid sequence: CASSPGLAGVSTDTQYF.

The chain links TRBV7-8 to TRBJ2-3; 11 positions match TRBD2. Trimming took 2 bases from V and 4 from J; bases not matched to a gene: 5. The CDR3 loop spans 16 amino acids. The germline CDR1 and CDR2 sequences are SGHVS and FQNEAQ. The CDR3 region has the DNA TGTGCCAGCAGCTTAACACTAGCGGGAGTGTCAGATACGCAGTATTTT. Protein sequence: CASSLTLAGVSDTQYF.

The V and J genes are TRBV19 and TRBJ2-5; D is perhaps TRBD2 (5 bases). The V gene's germline CDR1 is LNHDA and CDR2 SQIVND (reference sequence). The ends were cut back, 1 base at V and 5 bases at J, with 17 bases in the middle. The CDR3 is 16 amino acids. CDR3 bases: TGTGCCAGTAGTATAGGCGGGCTCCTTGGAGCGGAGACCCAGTACTTC. Translated, it gives CASSIGGLLGAETQYF. The whole variable domain, remainder taken from reference TRBV19 and TRBJ2-5, is DGGITQSPKYLFRKEGQNVTLSCEQNLNHDAMYWYRQDPGQGLRLIYYSQIVNDFQKGDIAEGYSVSREKKESFPLTVTSAQKNPTAFYLCASSIGGLLGAETQYFGPGTRLLVL.

The rearrangement uses TRBV7-8 and TRBJ1-3, with 10 bases that match TRBD1. The CDR3 totals 22 residues. Per germline, CDR1 SGHVS and CDR2 FQNEAQ. V shed 2 bases, J shed 0 bases, and the junction held 19 bases outside the gene matches. CDR3 coding DNA: TGTGCCAGCAGCTTACCCACCGACAGGGGGCTTTCCGTACCCAACTCTGGAAACACCATATATTTT. It translates to CASSLPTDRGLSVPNSGNTIYF.

The chain is built from TRBV18 and TRBJ2-1; 11 bases fit TRBD2. There are 16 residues in the CDR3. J gave up 8 bases and V 3 bases, and 9 bases lay outside the gene matches. Germline V CDR1 and CDR2: KGHSH, LQKENI. The CDR3 loop is CASSPIPSGRYDEQFF. As DNA, the CDR3 is TGTGCCAGCTCACCGATTCCTAGCGGGAGGTACGATGAGCAGTTCTTC.

This sequence joins TRBV5-1 and TRBJ2-7; 10 nucleotides agree with TRBD1. V lost 4 bases and J lost 6; bases outside the gene matches: 7. CDR1 is SGHRS and CDR2 is YFSETQ in the germline V gene. The CDR3 contains 14 residues. DNA of the CDR3: TGCGCCAGCAGCGTGGACAGGGGGGATCGCGAGCAGTACTTC. Protein product: CASSVDRGDREQYF.

The V and J genes are TRBV2 and TRBJ1-4; D gene uncertain. The germline gives CDR1 SNHLY, CDR2 FYNNEI. Trimming removed 6 bases from V and 10 bases from J, with 15 bases in between. There are 13 residues in the CDR3. In DNA, the CDR3 is TGTGCCAGCAGCGGAGGAAATGAAGGAAAACTGTTTTTT. It specifies CASSGGNEGKLFF.